The clone carrying this TCR beta chain was detected many times. TCRdb reanalysed the 5' RACE reads using MiXCR and keeps one entry per CDR3 protein. This table has fewer than 20,000 distinct CDR3 sequences, under 10% appearing once. This entry belongs to a study of spatial heterogeneity in lung cancer. This CDR3 is built from 15 residues. The junction had 7 bases not matched to a gene; V was cut back by 3 bases and J by 3 bases. Looked up from germline, CDR1 is KGHSH and CDR2 is LQKENI. Time point noted: blood at routine non-recurrence follow-up after resection. The sequencing here drew on PBMCs, taken at follow-up. The rearrangement uses TRBV18 and TRBJ2-7; 8 bases agree with TRBD1. The clonotype comes from a male donor with early-stage non-small cell lung cancer. The CDR3 nucleotides read TGTGCCAGCTCACCTCGGGACAGGCCGATCTACGAGCAGTACTTC. Residues: CASSPRDRPIYEQYF.